This T cell receptor beta chain was recorded in a study of shared clonotypes between healthy human individuals. V shed 7 bases, J shed 3 bases, and the junction held 6 bases outside the gene matches. CDR3 length: 14 residues. CDR1 and CDR2 from the germline V gene are LNHDA and SQIVND (reference sequence). TCRdb's copy holds only in-frame clones and misses some; the assay was immunoSEQ multiplex PCR. The sample has some 200,000 clones, just under 95% seen once; the top ten hold 0.067%. The source material was naive CD4+ T cells sorted from blood. Subset indicated: CD45RA+ positively selected. This clonotype originated in a woman aged 30 to 39 in good health. The rearrangement links TRBV19 to TRBJ1-5, with 7 nucleotides matching TRBD1. DNA for the CDR3: TGTGCCAGTAAGGGGACAGCAAACAATCAGCCCCAGCATTTT. Its protein product is CASKGTANNQPQHF.